This TCR beta chain was found in a study of monozygotic twins with inflammatory bowel disease (dated by TCRdb to between 2018 and 2021). For the wider study: The full study comprised approximately 28 monozygotic twin pairs: nine German pairs (four IBD-concordant, five IBD-discordant) and 19 IBD-discordant Danish pairs. Each individual had, on average, about 151 000 unique TCRalpha sequences and 181 000 unique TCRbeta sequences available for analysis. The search for disease-associated traits relied mainly on comparing, within discordant pairs, IBD patients with their genetically identical healthy co-twins. Beyond this particular receptor, the publication reports: Because patients received different immunosuppressive treatments, the repertoires may have picked up extra background noise and variability between individuals. The results gave no support for a single strong signal or clonotype linked to IBD. Distinction between different T cell subtypes could not be achieved in the analysis. Repertoire similarity did not differ between concordant and discordant twins, which could be due to limited statistical power. Compared with healthy twins, IBD patients shared fewer clonotypes with other individuals, and the difference was most pronounced in patients with signs of disease activity. Measured by the inverse Simpson index, TCRbeta repertoire diversity was lower in IBD patients than in their healthy co-twins.

From each donor, an approximately 2.5 ml peripheral blood sample was collected into PAXgene tubes and stored at -80 degrees C. Total RNA was isolated from whole blood with the PAXgene blood miRNA kit on an automated QIAcube, without T cell sorting. Deep TCRalpha and TCRbeta repertoire profiling with unique molecular barcoding was performed on peripheral blood of monozygotic twin pairs concordant or discordant for inflammatory bowel disease. For every twin pair, smoking habits were documented, and each individual was categorised as a current, former or never smoker. The CDR3 starts with the cysteine, ends with the phenylalanine, and has 16 residues. The record lacks a DNA sequence. CDR1 and CDR2 (SGHTA, FQGNSA) derive from the germline V gene. As for this clonotype: The antigen it binds to is not known.

Receptor amplification or capture employed 5' RACE. The input for every TCR library was around 3,800 ng of total RNA. For each sample, cDNA was synthesized in eight separate reactions using SMARTScribe reverse transcriptase. During cDNA synthesis, template switching was used to introduce unique molecular identifiers that contained a 6-nucleotide sample barcode. Amplification of TCRalpha and TCRbeta cDNA involved two nested PCRs of 16 and 9 cycles, and each PCR was followed by bead purification. Before amplification, the cDNA was treated with uracil DNA-glycosylase and purified using the QIAquick PCR purification kit. The second PCR added Illumina TruSeq-compatible adapters along with sample-specific barcodes. Library quality and concentration were assessed using TapeStation and Qubit, and roughly 5 ng of each library was pooled. Sequencing of pooled libraries was carried out on an Illumina HiSeq2500 single-index Rapid Run using 2 x 100 bp reads and custom sequencing primers. The authors' analysis ran thus. MiGEC version 1.2.6 was used for UMI-based consensus assembly, which corrected PCR and sequencing errors. MiXCR version 2.1.1 handled V(D)J alignment, clonotype assembly and CDR3 extraction. To normalise gene usage, clonotype sharing and MAIT/NKT TCR abundance, the top 1000, 10 000 and 20 000 clonotypes in each sample were analysed. Diversity was computed as the inverse Simpson index with the vegan R package after downsampling to 27 000 UMIs. Paired Mann-Whitney U tests were applied to discordant twin pairs, with Benjamini-Hochberg correction for multiple testing. TCRdb reprocessed the raw reads; every CDR3 protein sequence is a single record, and DNA is not supplied. Here the V and J calls rest on TCRdb's processing, not on the authors' analysis. The sample table includes 200,000 to 250,000 distinct CDR3 sequences. The top ten clonotypes cover under 8.5% of the sample.

The source material was blood. This receptor was identified in a human donor with ulcerative colitis or Crohn's disease, or a healthy co-twin of an affected twin (not recorded which). The V and J genes are TRBV7-2 and TRBJ2-5; TCRdb calls TRBD2, which cannot be checked without DNA. The CDR3: CASSLVPRGGQETQYF.